This note documents a single T cell receptor (beta chain) sequence. The record originates from a study of cytomegalovirus exposure and HLA in healthy donors. Germline V lookup: CDR1 MNHEY, CDR2 SMNVEV (reference sequence). The ends lost 6 bases at V and 4 bases at J; junction bases unmatched: 8. The length of the CDR3 is 14 residues. The study ran its PCR with 60 Vbeta and 13 Jbeta primers. The repertoire was sequenced with immunoSEQ multiplex PCR; TCRdb's copy has only in-frame clones and lacks some. The sample comprises over 200,000 clones, approximately 81% of which are singletons, and 1% to 1.5% rests with the top ten.

This rearrangement joins TRBV27 to TRBJ2-7; TRBD1 matches 8 bases. The sequence came from a human donor in good health. Sequenced material: PBMCs. CDR3 in DNA: TGTGCCAGCAGATCCAGGGGGACAGGATACGAGCAGTACTTC. Its translation: CASRSRGTGYEQYF.